This TCR beta chain came from a study of cytomegalovirus exposure and HLA in healthy donors. Study-level findings and limits: According to the study, 160 or so TCR beta chains were cytomegalovirus-associated.

Measured with immunoSEQ multiplex PCR; TCRdb has only the in-frame clones, and not every one. The sample contains 210,000 or so clones, 80% to 90% of which appear only once. Note on this clone: No antigen is known for it.

From germline, CDR1 is SGHNT and CDR2 YYREEE (reference sequence). With 6 bases removed from V and 2 bases from J, the gap between germline ends came to 14 bases. CDR3 size: 14 residues. This rearrangement joins TRBV5-4 to TRBJ2-5, with a weak D call TRBD2 (5 bases). The source is a woman in her late teens or twenties in good health and CMV-seronegative. Sequencing used PBMCs. The CDR3, as DNA: TGTGCCAGCACCCGCGACTACCGACAAGAGACCCAGTACTTC. Encoded protein: CASTRDYRQETQYF.